Listed below are T cell receptor beta chains from one sample, sequenced in a study of cytomegalovirus exposure and HLA in healthy donors. Repertoires were generated with immunoSEQ multiplex PCR, while TCRdb's copy carries only in-frame clones and drops some. The sample yields tens of thousands of clones, approximately 72% seen once. Sequenced: PBMCs. Every receptor here comes from a woman in her forties or fifties in good health and CMV-seronegative. Each CDR3 is given with its conserved first and last residue. A D gene is named only where the DNA matches it firmly.

CASSQAGLAGLVF	TRBJ2-1	TRBD2	TRBV14
CASSIGGVSGNTIYF	TRBJ1-3	.	TRBV28
CASSSRQGATTDTQYF	TRBJ2-3	TRBD1	TRBV18
CASSLGESTEAFF	TRBJ1-1	.	TRBV5-1
CASMNRLGTDTQYF	TRBJ2-3	.	TRBV6-6
CASSLVSGGRSGANVLTF	TRBJ2-6	TRBD2	TRBV11-3
CASSEMDRSTDTQYF	TRBJ2-3	TRBD1	TRBV2
CASSASSGYYNEQFF	TRBJ2-1	TRBD2	TRBV5-4
CASRGLGGFEQYF	TRBJ2-7	TRBD2	TRBV27
CASSLDRGYEQYF	TRBJ2-7	TRBD1	TRBV5-4
CASSFSGSGTDTQYF	TRBJ2-3	TRBD2	TRBV28
CASSDQSNQPQHF	TRBJ1-5	.	TRBV2
CASSGQQGDGGTQYF	TRBJ2-5	TRBD1	TRBV19
CASRAQGGQETQYF	TRBJ2-5	TRBD1	TRBV6-5
CAWSVGTAPYF	TRBJ2-7	TRBD1	TRBV30
CASSLQGANTGELFF	TRBJ2-2	TRBD1	TRBV7-6
CAISGASGAGVGELFF	TRBJ2-2	TRBD2	TRBV10-3
CASSSAGLREQYF	TRBJ2-7	.	TRBV7-2
CASSSRGTSGTRGDEQFF	TRBJ2-1	TRBD2	TRBV9
CASSPGGNPPDTQYF	TRBJ2-3	TRBD1	TRBV11-2
CASSPLETRADNEQFF	TRBJ2-1	.	TRBV18
CASSEPTRAGSGLGYTF	TRBJ1-2	.	TRBV28
CASSQEGQLIISEQFF	TRBJ2-1	.	TRBV5-1
CAWSLGTDPLSSYEQYF	TRBJ2-7	TRBD1	TRBV30
CASSFGPTGNQPQHF	TRBJ1-5	.	TRBV6-5
CASSYDRGRLNEQFF	TRBJ2-1	TRBD1	TRBV7-2
CASSGGQGLQPQHF	TRBJ1-5	TRBD1	TRBV6-1